This record concerns one T cell receptor beta chain sequence. Its antigen is unknown. The sample originates from a study of blood T cells in healthy people across ages. Study-wide results and limits: Versus aged donors, long-lived donors had higher diversity and more naive CD4+ cells.

Sample-barcoded 5' priming and a J-beta primer mix drove a second PCR of 7 to 11 cycles. A 12-random-nucleotide template-switch adaptor tagged each cDNA molecule. MiXCR was run by TCRdb on the 5' RACE reads, yielding one entry per CDR3 protein. The sample shows about a million distinct CDR3 sequences, roughly half of them seen only once. The sequencing sample was made of blood. The sequence was obtained from a woman in her sixties in good health.

The CDR3 reads CATSRGSRRPTDTQYF. In nucleotides, the CDR3 is TGTGCCACCAGCAGAGGATCCCGAAGACCCACAGATACGCAGTATTTT. The chain is built from TRBV15 and TRBJ2-3; D is unresolved. The germline V and J ends were trimmed by 1 base and 2 bases, with 13 bases remaining between them. CDR3 length: 16 residues. In germline, CDR1 is LNHNV, CDR2 YYDKDF (reference sequence).